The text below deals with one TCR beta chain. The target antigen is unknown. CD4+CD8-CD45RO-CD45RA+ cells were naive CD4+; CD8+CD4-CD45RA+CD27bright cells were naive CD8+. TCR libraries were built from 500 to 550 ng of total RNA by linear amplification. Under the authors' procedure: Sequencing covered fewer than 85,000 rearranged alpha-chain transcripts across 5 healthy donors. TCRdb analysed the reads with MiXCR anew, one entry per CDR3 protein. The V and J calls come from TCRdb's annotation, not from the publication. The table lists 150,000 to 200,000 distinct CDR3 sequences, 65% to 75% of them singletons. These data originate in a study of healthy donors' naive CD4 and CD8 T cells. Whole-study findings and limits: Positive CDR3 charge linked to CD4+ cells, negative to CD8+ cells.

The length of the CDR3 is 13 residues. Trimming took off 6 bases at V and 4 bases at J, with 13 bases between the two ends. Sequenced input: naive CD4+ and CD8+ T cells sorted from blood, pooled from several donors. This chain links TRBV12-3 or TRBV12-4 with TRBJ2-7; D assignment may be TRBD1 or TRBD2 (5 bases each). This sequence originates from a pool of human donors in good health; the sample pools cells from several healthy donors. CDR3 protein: CASSIRDAYEQYF. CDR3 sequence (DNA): TGTGCCAGCAGCATAAGGGACGCATACGAGCAGTACTTC.